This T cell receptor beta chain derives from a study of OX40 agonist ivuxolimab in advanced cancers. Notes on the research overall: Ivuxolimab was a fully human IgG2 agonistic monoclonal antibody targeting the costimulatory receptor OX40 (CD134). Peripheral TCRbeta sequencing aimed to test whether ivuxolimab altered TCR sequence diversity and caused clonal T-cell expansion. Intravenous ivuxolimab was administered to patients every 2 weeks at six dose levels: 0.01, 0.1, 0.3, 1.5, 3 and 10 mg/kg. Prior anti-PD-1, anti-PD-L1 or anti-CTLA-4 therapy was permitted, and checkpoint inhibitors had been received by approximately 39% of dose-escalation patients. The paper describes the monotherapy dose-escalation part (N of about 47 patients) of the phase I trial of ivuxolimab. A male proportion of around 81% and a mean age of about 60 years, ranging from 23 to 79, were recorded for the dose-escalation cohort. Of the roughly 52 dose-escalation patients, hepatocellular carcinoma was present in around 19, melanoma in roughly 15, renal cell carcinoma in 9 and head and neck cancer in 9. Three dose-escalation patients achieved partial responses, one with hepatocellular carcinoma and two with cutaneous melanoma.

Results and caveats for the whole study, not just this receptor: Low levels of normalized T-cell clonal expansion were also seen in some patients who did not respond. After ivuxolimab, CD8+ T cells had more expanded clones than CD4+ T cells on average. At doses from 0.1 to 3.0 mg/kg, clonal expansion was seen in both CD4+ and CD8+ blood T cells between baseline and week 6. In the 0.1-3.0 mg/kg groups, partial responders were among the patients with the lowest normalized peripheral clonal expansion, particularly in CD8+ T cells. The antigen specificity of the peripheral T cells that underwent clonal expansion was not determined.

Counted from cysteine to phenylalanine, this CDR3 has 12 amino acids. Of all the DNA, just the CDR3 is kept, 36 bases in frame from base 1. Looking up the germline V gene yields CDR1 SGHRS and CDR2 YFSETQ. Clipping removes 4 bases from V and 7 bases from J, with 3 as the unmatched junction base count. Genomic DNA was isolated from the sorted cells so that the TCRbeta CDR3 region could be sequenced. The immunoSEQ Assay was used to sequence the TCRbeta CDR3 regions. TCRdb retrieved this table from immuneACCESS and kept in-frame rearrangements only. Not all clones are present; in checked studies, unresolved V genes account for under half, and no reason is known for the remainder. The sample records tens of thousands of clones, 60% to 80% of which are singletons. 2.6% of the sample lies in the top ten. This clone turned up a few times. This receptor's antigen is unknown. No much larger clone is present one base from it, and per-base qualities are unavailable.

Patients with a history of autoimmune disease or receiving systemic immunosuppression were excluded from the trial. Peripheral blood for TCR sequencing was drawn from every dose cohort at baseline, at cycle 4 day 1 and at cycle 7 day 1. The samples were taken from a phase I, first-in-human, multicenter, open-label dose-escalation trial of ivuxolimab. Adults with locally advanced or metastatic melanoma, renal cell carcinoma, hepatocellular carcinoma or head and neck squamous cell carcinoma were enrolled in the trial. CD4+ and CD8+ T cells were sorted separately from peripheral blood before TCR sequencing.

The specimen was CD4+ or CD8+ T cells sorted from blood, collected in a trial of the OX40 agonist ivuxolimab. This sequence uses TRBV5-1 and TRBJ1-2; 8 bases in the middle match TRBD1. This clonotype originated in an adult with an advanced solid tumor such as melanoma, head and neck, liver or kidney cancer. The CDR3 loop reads CASSQGAGGYTF. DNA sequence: TGCGCCAGCAGCCAGGGGGCGGGTGGCTACACCTTC.